The 23 T cell receptor beta chains reported below all come from one sample, sequenced in a study of T-cell memory formation after mild COVID-19. Each CDR3 protein is one row after TCRdb ran MiXCR on the 5' RACE reads. Seen here are roughly 100,000 distinct CDR3 sequences, over 15% observed once, and the top ten hold around 28%. The material sequenced was PBMCs or a T cell subset sorted from them (not recorded which). These receptors originate from an adult woman who had mild COVID-19 (a few samples of this study predate the infection). Cell type and time point are not known.

This clonotype was observed a few times. This sequence joins TRBV20-1 and TRBJ2-1; D not certain. CDR1 is DFQATT and CDR2 is SNEGSKA in the germline V gene (reference sequence). The V and J ends lost 3 bases and 0 bases respectively, with 18 bases between them. The CDR3 totals 17 residues. The CDR3 DNA reads as TGCAGTGCTAGGGACCGAAAGAACCCGAGCTCCTACAATGAGCAGTTCTTC. Its translation: CSARDRKNPSSYNEQFF.

The rearrangement joins TRBV9 to TRBJ1-1; D may be TRBD1 (6 bases). This CDR3 spans 16 amino acids. Germline lookup yields CDR1 SGDLS and CDR2 YYNGEE. V was shortened by 1 base and J by 9 bases, with 22 bases between the two germline ends. In DNA form, the CDR3 reads TGTGCCAGCAGCGTATATGTGGGCGGGGGCGAGAGAAAAGCTTTCTTT. This encodes CASSVYVGGGERKAFF. The whole variable domain, remainder taken from reference TRBV9 and TRBJ1-1, is DSGVTQTPKHLITATGQRVTLRCSPRSGDLSVYWYQQSLDQGLQFLIQYYNGEERAKGNILERFSAQQFPDLHSELNLSSLELGDSALYFCASSVYVGGGERKAFFGQGTRLTVV.

In its sample, this clonotype was seen a few times. The chain carries TRBV7-8 and TRBJ1-2, with no clear D. This CDR3 comprises 11 residues. The V end was cut by 9 bases, the J end by 5 bases, with 10 bases between. Germline CDR1 and CDR2: SGHVS and FQNEAQ. CDR3 bases: TGTGCCAGTGGGAACAGATATGGCTACACCTTC. This sequence encodes CASGNRYGYTF.

The chain has TRBV27 and TRBJ2-2; D gene uncertain. CDR1 MNHEY and CDR2 SMNVEV come from the germline V gene (reference sequence). The germline V and J ends were trimmed by 2 bases and 1 base, with 11 bases remaining between them. The CDR3 sequence is 16 residues long. Here the CDR3 reads CASSLMGWGNTGELFF. CDR3 DNA sequence: TGTGCCAGCAGTTTAATGGGGTGGGGGAACACCGGGGAGCTGTTTTTT.

This clonotype was detected ten times or more. This sequence joins TRBV30 and TRBJ2-7, with 7 bases identical to TRBD1. The germline V gene has CDR1 GTSNPN and CDR2 SVGIG (reference sequence). Germline trimming cut 6 bases from V and 5 bases from J; bases unmatched to any gene: 16. There are 15 residues in the CDR3. CDR3 residues: CACKVLDRFGDEQYF. The CDR3, as DNA: TGTGCCTGCAAAGTTTTGGACAGGTTTGGCGACGAGCAGTACTTC.

The chain combines TRBV10-3 with TRBJ2-7; D is unclear. Trimming took 0 bases from V and 3 from J, leaving 12 bases between them. Germline V gives CDR1 ENHRY, CDR2 SYGVKD. The CDR3 totals 15 residues. The CDR3 DNA reads TGTGCCATCAGTGAGTCCATGGACGGCGTCTACGAGCAGTACTTC. Translation gives CAISESMDGVYEQYF.

This rearrangement joins TRBV29-1 to TRBJ2-5, with 7 bases identical to TRBD2. This CDR3 contains 14 residues. With 5 bases clipped from V and 4 bases from J, the junction kept 10 bases outside the gene matches. Germline-derived CDR1 and CDR2 are SQVTM and ANQGSEA. CDR3 loop: CSVPVPGLLETQYF. CDR3 nucleotides: TGCAGCGTTCCCGTTCCGGGACTACTAGAGACCCAGTACTTC.

The CDR3 is CASSVADVYTEAFF. The CDR3 DNA reads as TGTGCCAGCAGCGTAGCTGACGTATACACTGAAGCTTTCTTT. This chain connects TRBV9 to TRBJ1-1; D gene ambiguous. The CDR3 has 14 amino acids. Per germline, CDR1 SGDLS and CDR2 YYNGEE. V was shortened by 0 bases and J by 3 bases, with 9 bases between the two germline ends.

J is TRBJ2-3 and V is TRBV18; 7 positions agree with TRBD2. Looked up from germline, CDR1 is KGHSH and CDR2 is LQKENI. The V gene end was trimmed by 2 bases and the J gene end by 4 bases; junction bases not matched to a gene: 6. The CDR3 extends over 15 amino acids. The CDR3 DNA reads TGTGCCAGCTCACCAAGCGGGACCCGCCCAGATACGCAGTATTTT. Its translation: CASSPSGTRPDTQYF.

This clonotype has a handful of counts. The genes are TRBV20-1 and TRBJ2-3, with D perhaps matching TRBD1 (6 bases). The V end lost 7 bases, the J end lost 4 bases, and 21 bases lay between the germline ends. Germline V gene lookup returns CDR1 DFQATT and CDR2 SNEGSKA (reference sequence). The CDR3 length is 15 residues. CDR3 nucleotides: TGCAGTGGCTCCCGGGACATCTCTGGAGCAGATACGCAGTATTTT. This translates into CSGSRDISGADTQYF.

This clonotype was observed a few times. This rearrangement joins TRBV12-3 or TRBV12-4 to TRBJ2-2, with D unclear. CDR3 length equals 14 residues. The ends were cut back, 2 bases at V and 1 base at J, with 5 bases in the middle. The CDR3 reads CASSLRRNTGELFF. The CDR3 DNA sequence: TGTGCCAGCAGTTTAAGGAGGAACACCGGGGAGCTGTTTTTT.

The V call is TRBV7-8, the J call TRBJ2-7; 7 nucleotides agree with TRBD2. The CDR3 contains 18 residues. With 6 bases clipped from V and 3 bases from J, the junction kept 20 bases outside the gene matches. Per germline, CDR1 SGHVS and CDR2 FQNEAQ. The CDR3 sequence is CASSNFKGGGSQGYEQYF. In DNA, the CDR3 is TGTGCCAGCAGTAACTTCAAGGGTGGCGGGAGTCAAGGCTACGAGCAGTACTTC.

To note about this clonotype: One end of the junction fails to match germline, which may point to a read error. The rearrangement uses TRBV7-7 and TRBJ2-3; TRBD2 matches at 11 bases. CDR3 length equals 16 residues. Looked up from germline, CDR1 is SSHAT and CDR2 is FNYEAQ (reference sequence). CDR3 protein: CASSPLAGDGTDTQYF. CDR3 coding DNA: TGTGCTAGCAGCCCACTAGCGGGAGATGGCACAGATACGCAGTATTTT.

The chain has TRBV13 and TRBJ2-7, with 8 bases lining up with TRBD1. J lost 3 bases, V lost 5 bases, and 9 bases had no gene match. From germline, CDR1 is PRHDT and CDR2 FYEKMQ (reference sequence). This CDR3 comprises 15 residues. The CDR3 loop is CASSQTGTGDYEQYF. CDR3 coding DNA: TGTGCCAGCAGCCAGACCGGGACAGGAGACTACGAGCAGTACTTC.

The CDR3 loop is CSASGTDYSNQPQHF. CDR3 in DNA: TGCAGTGCCAGCGGGACCGATTATAGCAATCAGCCCCAGCATTTT. The chain joins TRBV20-1 to TRBJ1-5, with TRBD1 as a possible D gene (5 bases). From germline, CDR1 is DFQATT and CDR2 SNEGSKA (reference sequence). V was trimmed by 6 bases and J by 0 bases, leaving 15 bases between them. There are 15 residues in the CDR3.

This chain uses TRBV27 with TRBJ2-7; TRBD2 might be the D (6 bases). The V gene's germline CDR1 is MNHEY and CDR2 SMNVEV (reference sequence). This CDR3 region has 15 residues. Trimming took off 5 bases at V and 2 bases at J, with 16 bases between the two ends. Here the CDR3 DNA reads TGTGCCAGCAGTAATTATAGCGGCTTAGCCTACGAGCAGTACTTC. It is translated as CASSNYSGLAYEQYF.

The V gene is TRBV7-9, the J gene TRBJ1-6, with D perhaps TRBD1 (5 bases). V was shortened by 5 bases and J by 5 bases, with 13 bases between the two germline ends. The germline V gene has CDR1 SEHNR and CDR2 FQNEAQ (reference sequence). The CDR3 has 15 residues. This chain's CDR3 is CASSTTVIHNSPLHF. The CDR3 coding sequence is TGTGCCAGCAGCACGACAGTAATACATAATTCACCCCTCCACTTT.

This chain connects TRBV4-1 to TRBJ2-1, with 10 positions matching TRBD2. V was pared by 0 bases and J by 8 bases, with 7 bases of the junction left unmatched. Germline V gene lookup returns CDR1 MGHRA and CDR2 YSYEKL. This CDR3 contains 16 residues. In nucleotides, the CDR3 is TGCGCCAGCAGCCAAGAAGTATCTAGCGGGAGCGATGAGCAGTTCTTC. This gives the protein CASSQEVSSGSDEQFF.

This clonotype was seen more than once but under ten times. V and J are TRBV7-9 and TRBJ1-6; D not resolved. This CDR3 comprises 16 residues. Germline CDR1 reads SEHNR; CDR2 reads FQNEAQ (reference sequence). The ends were cut back, 5 bases at V and 7 bases at J, with 18 bases in the middle. The CDR3 is CASSPPDPYANSPLHF. In nucleotides, the CDR3 is TGTGCCAGCAGCCCTCCGGACCCATATGCGAATTCACCCCTCCACTTT.

This clonotype was observed a handful of times. The chain recombines TRBV27 with TRBJ2-3; D is perhaps TRBD2 (7 bases). V was trimmed by 2 bases and J by 7 bases, leaving 16 bases between them. The germline V gene has CDR1 MNHEY and CDR2 SMNVEV (reference sequence). This CDR3 region has 15 residues. As DNA, the CDR3 is TGTGCCAGCAGTTTACTAGCGGAGAGGGGGAATACGCAGTATTTT. Amino acids: CASSLLAERGNTQYF.

The genes are TRBV14 and TRBJ2-2; D is ambiguous. The CDR3 is 18 amino acids. The germline CDR1 and CDR2 sequences are SGHDN and FVKESK. Trimming removed 4 bases from V and 3 bases from J, with 21 bases in between. CDR3 protein: CASSLSNPVWVDTGELFF. DNA of the CDR3: TGTGCCAGCAGCCTGTCCAACCCGGTATGGGTGGACACCGGGGAGCTGTTTTTT.

The chain employs TRBV6-5 and TRBJ2-3; 12 nucleotides agree with TRBD2. The CDR3 runs 23 residues. The V gene end was trimmed by 0 bases and the J gene end by 1 base; junction bases not matched to a gene: 20. CDR1 is MNHEY and CDR2 is SVGAGI in the germline V gene. This CDR3 reads CASSYSPLAGGPGVERRTDTQYF. The CDR3 DNA reads TGTGCCAGCAGTTACTCCCCCCTAGCGGGGGGGCCAGGGGTAGAACGGCGCACAGATACGCAGTATTTT.

This chain uses TRBV7-3 with TRBJ2-5, with TRBD1 matching 10 bases. CDR3 size: 13 residues. With V trimmed by 0 bases and J by 10 bases, 2 bases remained unmatched. Per germline, CDR1 SGHTA and CDR2 FQGTGA. The CDR3 sequence: CASSLTDRGFQYF. DNA of the CDR3: TGTGCCAGCAGCTTAACGGACAGGGGGTTCCAGTACTTC.